The 18 T cell receptor beta chains listed next were all sequenced from one sample in a study of regulatory T cells in long-lasting Graves disease. Time point in this sample: persistent/refractory GD, antithyroid drugs over 5 years with positive TRAb. From RNA extracted from PBMCs, the TCR library was made. To make TCR beta libraries, researchers used iRepertoire HTBI primers and Arm-PCR of CDR3 regions. A single record per CDR3 protein comes from TCRdb applying MiXCR to the multiplex PCR reads. The data show almost 350,000 distinct CDR3 sequences, about 18% seen once. The sequencing used peripheral blood mononuclear cells (PBMCs), collected when the disease was refractory, from a patient treated with antithyroid drugs. These receptors were obtained from a female donor with Graves disease.

In this sample, this clonotype turned up a few times. This rearrangement joins TRBV7-2 to TRBJ1-2; D might be TRBD1 (5 bases). V gave up 5 bases and J gave up 3 bases, with 13 bases separating them. From germline, CDR1 is SGHTA and CDR2 FQGNSA. CDR3 length: 14 amino acids. CDR3 DNA: TGTGCCAGCAGCCCGAATCCGGGACACTATGGCTACACCTTC. This gives the protein CASSPNPGHYGYTF.

The V call is TRBV9, the J call TRBJ2-1; 10 nucleotides match TRBD2. CDR3 length: 16 amino acids. Germline-derived CDR1 and CDR2 are SGDLS and YYNGEE. V trimming: 0 bases; J trimming: 3 bases; junction bases outside the gene matches: 3. For the CDR3, the DNA is TGTGCCAGCAGCGTAGTTCGGACTAGCGGCTACAATGAGCAGTTCTTC. It encodes CASSVVRTSGYNEQFF.

This clonotype was counted only a few times. J is TRBJ1-4 and V is TRBV4-3; possibly TRBD1 for D (5 bases). CDR3 length: 16 residues. Looked up from germline, CDR1 is LGHNA and CDR2 is YSLEER. The V and J ends lost 2 bases and 8 bases respectively, with 18 bases between them. CDR3 residues: CASSQFFGAGEEKLFF. DNA for the CDR3: TGCGCCAGCAGCCAATTTTTTGGGGCGGGTGAGGAAAAACTGTTTTTT.

This clonotype turned up a few times. V usage is TRBV5-5 and J usage is TRBJ1-1; TRBD1 might be the D (5 bases). CDR3 size: 14 residues. Trimming stripped 6 bases from V and 3 bases from J, with 15 bases between. CDR1 is SGHKS, CDR2 YYEKEE, per germline (reference sequence). CDR3: CASNPRRGDTEAFF. Here the CDR3 DNA reads TGTGCCAGCAATCCCCGCCGGGGGGACACTGAAGCTTTCTTT.

This clonotype was counted ten times or more. The chain carries TRBV28 and TRBJ1-3; TRBD1 might be the D (5 bases). The CDR3 contains 13 residues. Trimming took off 7 bases at V and 4 bases at J, with 11 bases between the two ends. CDR1 MDHEN and CDR2 SYDVKM come from the germline V gene. The CDR3 sequence is CASKGVGGNTIYF. Here the CDR3 DNA reads TGTGCCAGCAAAGGGGTCGGCGGAAACACCATATATTTT.

The rearrangement links TRBV3-1 to TRBJ2-7; D uncertain. Germline CDR1 is LGHDT and CDR2 is YNNKEL (reference sequence). V was cut by 0 bases and J by 0 bases, with 6 bases left in between. The CDR3 length is 14 residues. The CDR3 sequence: CASSQDLLSYEQYF. CDR3 DNA sequence: TGTGCCAGCAGCCAAGACTTGCTCTCCTACGAGCAGTACTTC.

Concerning this clonotype: One junction end does not reproduce the germline sequence, and a read error may be involved. The V and J genes are TRBV29-1 and TRBJ1-2; no clear D. Germline V lookup: CDR1 SQVTM, CDR2 ANQGSEA. The CDR3 has 8 amino acids. The CDR3 loop is CSVESSIF. The CDR3, as DNA: TGCAGCGTTGAAAGTAGCATCTTC.

As to this clonotype: An end of the junction does not agree with germline; a read error may underlie this. The rearrangement uses TRBV7-8 and TRBJ1-1, with D perhaps TRBD1 (5 bases). The CDR3 runs 13 residues. CDR1 is SGHVS and CDR2 is FQNEAQ in the germline V gene. The CDR3 region has the DNA TGTGCCAGCAGCCTAGCGGGGCATCCTGAAGCTTTCTTT. It translates to CASSLAGHPEAFF.

The table lists this clonotype with a few counts. The V gene is TRBV28, the J gene TRBJ1-2; D is ambiguous. The germline gives CDR1 MDHEN, CDR2 SYDVKM. Trimming cost V 8 bases and J 4 bases, with 17 bases left between them. The CDR3 has 14 amino acids. CDR3 DNA: TGTGCCAGCGGCCTGGGAGGGATGAGCTATGGCTACACCTTC. Translated: CASGLGGMSYGYTF.

At least ten counts were recorded for this clonotype. This chain links TRBV28 with TRBJ1-6; D may be TRBD1 (6 bases). The CDR3 length is 16 residues. The germline V gene encodes CDR1 MDHEN and CDR2 SYDVKM. The ends were cut back, 5 bases at V and 10 bases at J, with 21 bases in the middle. The CDR3 coding sequence is TGTGCCAGCAGTCCCGCCGCCGGGGGGGCAGGATCACCCCTCCACTTT. Encoded protein: CASSPAAGGAGSPLHF.

This clonotype has only a few counts. The rearrangement links TRBV9 to TRBJ1-2; TRBD1 aligns across 7 bases. CDR1 and CDR2 (germline): SGDLS, YYNGEE. The CDR3 covers 16 residues. V gave up 0 bases and J gave up 3 bases; unmatched junction bases: 8. CDR3 residues: CASSVARTGRHYGYTF. CDR3 DNA sequence: TGTGCCAGCAGCGTAGCTCGGACAGGACGCCACTATGGCTACACCTTC.

V is TRBV20-1 and J is TRBJ1-6; unclear D gene. The CDR3 runs 14 residues. Germline V gene sequence: CDR1 DFQATT, CDR2 SNEGSKA (reference sequence). V was shortened by 0 bases and J by 4 bases, with 7 bases between the two germline ends. CDR3 in DNA: TGCAGTGCTAGAGAAAACAATTATAATTCACCCCTCCACTTT. This gives the protein CSARENNYNSPLHF.

This clonotype showed up many times. V usage is TRBV7-8 and J usage is TRBJ1-5; TRBD1 matches at 12 bases. Germline V gene sequence: CDR1 SGHVS, CDR2 FQNEAQ. CDR3 length: 19 residues. The junction had 9 bases not matched to a gene; V was cut back by 3 bases and J by 0 bases. CDR3 residues: CASSFASGTGGSSNQPQHF. DNA for the CDR3: TGTGCCAGCAGCTTTGCCTCCGGGACAGGGGGCTCTAGCAATCAGCCCCAGCATTTT.

The chain joins TRBV28 to TRBJ2-1, with 10 nucleotides matching TRBD2. V lost 3 bases, J lost 6 bases, and 5 bases stayed unmatched. CDR1 and CDR2 (germline): MDHEN, SYDVKM. The CDR3 runs to 15 residues. CDR3 DNA sequence: TGTGCCAGCAGTTTGTTACTAGCGGGAACCAATGAGCAGTTCTTC. Protein: CASSLLLAGTNEQFF.

The J gene is TRBJ1-3, the V gene TRBV12-3 or TRBV12-4; 7 bases line up with TRBD1. CDR3 length: 16 amino acids. The V and J ends lost 7 bases and 0 bases, in that order; junction bases with no gene match: 9. The CDR3 reads CASIRRTGHSGNTIYF. CDR3 bases: TGTGCCAGCATCCGGAGGACAGGACACTCTGGAAACACCATATATTTT.

For this clonotype: A much larger clone lies one base from this, so it may be a read error. The chain carries TRBV12-3 or TRBV12-4 and TRBJ2-7; the D is unclear. V was clipped by 7 bases and J by 5 bases, with 12 bases between them. The CDR3 contains 12 residues. The CDR3 loop is CASKLGLDEQYF. The CDR3, as DNA: TGTGCCAGCAAGCTGGGTCTCGACGAGCAGTACTTC.

The chain recombines TRBV5-6 with TRBJ2-5; 10 bases line up with TRBD2. V was pared by 0 bases and J by 2 bases, with 7 bases of the junction left unmatched. The germline gives CDR1 SGHDT, CDR2 YYEEEE. CDR3 length: 17 amino acids. CDR3 protein: CASSLALAGALQETQYF. For the CDR3, the DNA is TGTGCCAGCAGCTTGGCCCTAGCGGGGGCCCTGCAAGAGACCCAGTACTTC.

This clonotype was found many times. The genes are TRBV4-1 and TRBJ2-5; TRBD1 agrees at 7 bases. This CDR3 spans 16 amino acids. The germline V gene has CDR1 MGHRA and CDR2 YSYEKL. Trimming cost V 3 bases and J 3 bases; bases outside gene matches: 10. The CDR3 bases are TGCGCCAGCAGCCACCGATTCCTAACAGGGGAAGAGACCCAGTACTTC. Protein sequence: CASSHRFLTGEETQYF.